This T cell receptor (beta chain) was sequenced in a study of beta chain features in type 1 diabetes. Study results and limitations: There was a moderate but significant shortening of TCRB CDR3s in all four CD4+ subsets of Type 1 diabetes patients. Fewer junction insertions and more nucleotide deletions appeared in type 1 diabetes patients.

Every isolated RNA sample was fully reverse transcribed, so sequencing captured expressed TCRB transcripts. TCRdb's table, derived via immunoSEQ multiplex PCR, lists solely in-frame clones and lacks some. In the table there are about 660,000 clones, more than 12% of which are singletons. Averaging approximately 110 mL, one heparinised blood draw came from each individual donor. A sort by CD45RO/CCR7/CD25/CD127/CD95/CD27 yielded CD4+ naive, central memory, regulatory and stem cell-like memory cells. This clone was seen a few times. Its antigen remains unknown. J gave up 3 bases and V 0 bases, and 6 bases lay outside the gene matches. Germline CDR1 reads SGDLS; CDR2 reads YYNGEE. The CDR3 consists of 17 residues.

V is TRBV9 and J is TRBJ2-5; the match to TRBD2 covers 12 bases. The sample was naive CD4+ T cells from blood. The receptor's source is a man aged 18 to 30 with type 1 diabetes. CDR3 nucleotide sequence: TGTGCCAGCAGCGTAGGTGGACTAGCGGGGTCGAAAGAGACCCAGTACTTC. Protein sequence: CASSVGGLAGSKETQYF.